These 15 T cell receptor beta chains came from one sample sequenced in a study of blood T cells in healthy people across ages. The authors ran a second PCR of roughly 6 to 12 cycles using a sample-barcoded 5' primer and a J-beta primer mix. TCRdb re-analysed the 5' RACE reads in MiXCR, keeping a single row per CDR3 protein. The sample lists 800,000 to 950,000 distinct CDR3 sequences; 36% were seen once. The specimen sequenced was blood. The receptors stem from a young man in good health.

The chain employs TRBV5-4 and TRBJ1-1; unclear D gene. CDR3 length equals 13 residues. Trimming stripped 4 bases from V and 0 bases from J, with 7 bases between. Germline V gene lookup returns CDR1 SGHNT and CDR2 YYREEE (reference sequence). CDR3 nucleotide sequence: TGTGCCAGCAGCAGAGCGGTGAACACTGAAGCTTTCTTT. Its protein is CASSRAVNTEAFF.

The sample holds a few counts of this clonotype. CDR3 nucleotide sequence: TGTGCCAGCAGGAGGGCGGACACTGAAGCTTTCTTT. Its protein is CASRRADTEAFF. The chain joins TRBV4-2 to TRBJ1-1, with D uncertain. Looked up from germline, CDR1 is LGHNA and CDR2 is YNFKEQ. V was trimmed by 6 bases and J by 3 bases, leaving 8 bases between them. The CDR3 has 12 amino acids.

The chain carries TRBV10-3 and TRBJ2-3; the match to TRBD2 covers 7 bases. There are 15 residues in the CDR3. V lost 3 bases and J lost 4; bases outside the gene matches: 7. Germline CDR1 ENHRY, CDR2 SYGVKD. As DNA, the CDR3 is TGTGCCATCAGTGAAACGGGGGGTCGACCAGATACGCAGTATTTT. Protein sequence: CAISETGGRPDTQYF.

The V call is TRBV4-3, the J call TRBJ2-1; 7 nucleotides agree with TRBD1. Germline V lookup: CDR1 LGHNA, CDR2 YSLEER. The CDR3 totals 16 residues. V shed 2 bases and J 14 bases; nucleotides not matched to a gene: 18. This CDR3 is CASSQHIGQGVGVEFF. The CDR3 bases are TGCGCCAGCAGCCAACATATCGGTCAGGGGGTAGGAGTGGAGTTCTTC.

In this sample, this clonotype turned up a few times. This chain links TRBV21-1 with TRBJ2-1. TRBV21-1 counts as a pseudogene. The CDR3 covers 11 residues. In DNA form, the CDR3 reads TGTGCCAGCAGCAGCCGACATGAGCAGTTCTTC. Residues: CASSSRHEQFF.

CDR3 region: CASSSGQGATEAFF. CDR3 nucleotide sequence: TGCGCCAGCAGCTCGGGACAGGGGGCTACTGAAGCTTTCTTT. The chain carries TRBV5-1 and TRBJ1-1, with 12 nucleotides matching TRBD1. There are 14 residues in the CDR3. The germline CDR1 and CDR2 sequences are SGHRS and YFSETQ. The ends lost 3 bases at V and 5 bases at J; junction bases unmatched: 2.

The DNA of the CDR3 is TGTGCCAGCAGCTCCCTCGGACCTATAAACACCGGGGAGCTGTTTTTT. It yields the protein CASSSLGPINTGELFF. The chain employs TRBV7-2 and TRBJ2-2; D uncertain. Germline V CDR1 and CDR2: SGHTA, FQGNSA. The CDR3 is 16 residues long. V was clipped by 4 bases and J by 2 bases, with 14 bases between them.

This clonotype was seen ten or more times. The CDR3 protein is CASSQGGALFNIQYF. The CDR3 nucleotides read TGTGCCAGCAGCCAAGGGGGGGCGCTTTTTAACATTCAGTACTTC. The chain employs TRBV14 and TRBJ2-4; either TRBD1 or TRBD2 may supply D (6 bases each). The germline V and J ends were trimmed by 1 base and 7 bases, with 14 bases remaining between them. This CDR3 has 15 amino acids. From germline, CDR1 is SGHDN and CDR2 FVKESK.

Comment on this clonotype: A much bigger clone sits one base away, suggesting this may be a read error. The CDR3 DNA follows: TGCAGTGCTGCCGGGACAGACTACGAGCAGTTCTTC. Amino acids: CSAAGTDYEQFF. This chain joins TRBV20-1 and TRBJ2-1; the match to TRBD1 covers 7 bases. V trimming: 5 bases; J trimming: 10 bases; junction bases outside the gene matches: 8. Germline lookup yields CDR1 DFQATT and CDR2 SNEGSKA (reference sequence). CDR3 length: 12 residues.

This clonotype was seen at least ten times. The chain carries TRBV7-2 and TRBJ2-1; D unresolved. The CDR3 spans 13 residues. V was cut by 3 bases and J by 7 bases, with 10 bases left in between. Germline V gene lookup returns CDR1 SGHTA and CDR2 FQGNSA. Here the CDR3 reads CASSLDARNEQFF. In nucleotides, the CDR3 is TGTGCCAGCAGCTTGGACGCGAGGAATGAGCAGTTCTTC.

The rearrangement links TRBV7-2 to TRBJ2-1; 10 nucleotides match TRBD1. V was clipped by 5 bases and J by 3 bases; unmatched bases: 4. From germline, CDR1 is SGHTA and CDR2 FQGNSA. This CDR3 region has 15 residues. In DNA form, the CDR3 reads TGTGCCAGCAGCCCGGGACAGGGGAACTACAATGAGCAGTTCTTC. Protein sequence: CASSPGQGNYNEQFF.

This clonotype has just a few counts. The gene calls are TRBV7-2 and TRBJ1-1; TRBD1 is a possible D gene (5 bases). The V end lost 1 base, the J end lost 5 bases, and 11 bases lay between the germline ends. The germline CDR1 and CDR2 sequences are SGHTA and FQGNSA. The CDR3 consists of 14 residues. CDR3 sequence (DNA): TGTGCCAGCAGCTTAGGCGGGGGGTGGACTGAAGCTTTCTTT. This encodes CASSLGGGWTEAFF.

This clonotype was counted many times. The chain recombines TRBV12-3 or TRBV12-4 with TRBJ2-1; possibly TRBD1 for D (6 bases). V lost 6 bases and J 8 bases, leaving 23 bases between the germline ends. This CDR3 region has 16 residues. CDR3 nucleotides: TGTGCCAGCAGGACCACAGGGTTGGGACCCCTGGATGAGCAGTTCTTC. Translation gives CASRTTGLGPLDEQFF.

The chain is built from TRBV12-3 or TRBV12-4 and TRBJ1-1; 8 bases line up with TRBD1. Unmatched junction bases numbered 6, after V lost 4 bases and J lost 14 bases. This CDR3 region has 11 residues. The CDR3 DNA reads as TGTGCCAGCAGTTACCGGGACAGGCAGTTCTTT. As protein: CASSYRDRQFF.

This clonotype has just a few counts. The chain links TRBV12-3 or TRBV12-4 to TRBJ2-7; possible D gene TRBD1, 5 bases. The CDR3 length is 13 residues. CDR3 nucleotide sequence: TGTGCAGACAGTTACAGTCTATACGGGGAGCAGTACTTC. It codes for CADSYSLYGEQYF.